Listed here are 25 T cell receptor beta chains from one sample, sequenced in a study of shared clonotypes between healthy human individuals. Method: immunoSEQ multiplex PCR; TCRdb's copy keeps in-frame clones and lacks some. The table records around 550,000 clones, approximately 95% of them present only once. As defined, naive CD8 cells were CD45RO-negative and positively selected for CCR7, with terminally differentiated effector memory CD45RA+ cells excluded. Sequencing input: naive CD8+ T cells sorted from blood. The receptors were gathered from a woman in her twenties or thirties in good health.

The chain uses TRBV2 and TRBJ1-3; 9 positions agree with TRBD1. The CDR3 covers 15 residues. With V trimmed by 1 base and J by 4 bases, 2 bases remained unmatched. The germline CDR1 and CDR2 sequences are SNHLY and FYNNEI. The CDR3 DNA reads as TGTGCCAGCAGTGAAGGGACAGGGGAAGGAAACACCATATATTTT. Translating it yields CASSEGTGEGNTIYF.

The chain has TRBV29-1 and TRBJ1-2; no reliable D call. The germline V and J ends were trimmed by 1 base and 0 bases, with 0 bases remaining between them. There are 11 residues in the CDR3. The germline V gene encodes CDR1 SQVTM and CDR2 ANQGSEA. Here the CDR3 reads CSVEANYGYTF. CDR3 DNA: TGCAGCGTTGAAGCTAACTATGGCTACACCTTC.

The CDR3 DNA sequence: TGTGCCAGCAGCTTGAGGGGCTACAATGAGCAGTTCTTC. This codes for CASSLRGYNEQFF. The V gene is TRBV7-9, the J gene TRBJ2-1, with D perhaps assigned TRBD1 or TRBD2 (5 bases each). CDR3 length: 13 residues. V dropped 3 bases and J dropped 3 bases, with 6 bases sitting between them. Germline CDR1 is SEHNR and CDR2 is FQNEAQ (reference sequence).

The chain links TRBV14 to TRBJ2-7; no clear D gene. V shed 1 base and J shed 6 bases, with 7 bases lying between them. This CDR3 is built from 12 residues. CDR1 is SGHDN and CDR2 is FVKESK in the germline V gene. The chain's CDR3 is CASSQGSGEQYF. CDR3 coding DNA: TGTGCCAGCAGCCAAGGGTCGGGCGAGCAGTACTTC.

The chain combines TRBV6-5 with TRBJ2-3; D not certain. Germline CDR1 is MNHEY and CDR2 is SVGAGI. The germline V and J ends were trimmed by 5 bases and 2 bases, with 8 bases remaining between them. The CDR3 length is 13 residues. This CDR3 is CASSVEVTDTQYF. CDR3 in DNA: TGTGCCAGCAGTGTTGAGGTCACAGATACGCAGTATTTT.

CDR3: CASSEGTRIYEQYF. CDR3 coding DNA: TGTGCCAGCAGTGAAGGGACTAGGATCTACGAGCAGTACTTC. The rearrangement joins TRBV27 to TRBJ2-5; 8 nucleotides match TRBD2. The assigned J gene may be wrong: the sequence end matches TRBJ2-7 better. Germline V gene sequence: CDR1 MNHEY, CDR2 SMNVEV (reference sequence). The length of the CDR3 is 14 residues.

The V gene is TRBV9, the J gene TRBJ2-3; D not certain. The CDR3 covers 13 residues. Trimming left V 3 bases short and J 4 bases short, with 9 bases between. Germline V gene data show CDR1 as SGDLS and CDR2 as YYNGEE. CDR3 in DNA: TGTGCCAGCAGCGGATTAGGCGCAGATACGCAGTATTTT. It specifies CASSGLGADTQYF.

The chain is built from TRBV14 and TRBJ2-7; perhaps TRBD1 as D (5 bases). Germline V lookup: CDR1 SGHDN, CDR2 FVKESK. Between the trimmed V and J ends, which lost 2 bases and 5 bases, there was a span of 13 bases. This CDR3 has 14 residues. Here the CDR3 reads CASSQRRLRDEQYF. In DNA, the CDR3 is TGTGCCAGCAGCCAACGACGCCTCAGGGACGAGCAGTACTTC.

The chain combines TRBV28 with TRBJ2-1; D call uncertain. The V gene lost 6 bases and the J gene lost 0 bases, with 15 bases spanning the gap. Germline V gene data show CDR1 as MDHEN and CDR2 as SYDVKM. This CDR3 spans 16 amino acids. The DNA for the CDR3 is TGTGCCAGCAGACCTCACGGTACCAACTCCTACAATGAGCAGTTCTTC. As protein: CASRPHGTNSYNEQFF.

The rearrangement links TRBV30 to TRBJ2-6, with D possibly TRBD1 on 6 matching bases. Germline V gene sequence: CDR1 GTSNPN, CDR2 SVGIG (reference sequence). Trimming removed 6 bases from V and 4 bases from J, with 19 bases in between. The CDR3 sequence is 16 residues long. The CDR3 region is CACTPGHKEGANVLTF. The DNA for the CDR3 is TGTGCCTGTACTCCGGGACACAAAGAGGGGGCCAACGTCCTGACTTTC.

The rearrangement links TRBV4-1 to TRBJ1-2; TRBD1 aligns across 8 bases. This CDR3 comprises 13 residues. Germline assignment: CDR1 MGHRA and CDR2 YSYEKL. The V gene end was trimmed by 1 base and the J gene end by 6 bases; junction bases not matched to a gene: 1. The CDR3 DNA reads as TGCGCCAGCAGCCAAGGGACAGGGAATGGCTACACCTTC. This gives the protein CASSQGTGNGYTF.

The chain employs TRBV7-9 and TRBJ1-4; possible D gene TRBD1, 6 bases. Germline values: CDR1 SEHNR, CDR2 FQNEAQ (reference sequence). V shed 2 bases and J shed 7 bases, with 23 bases lying between them. The length of the CDR3 is 18 residues. CDR3 sequence reads: CASSLTFPGAGTFEKLFF. The CDR3 bases are TGTGCCAGCAGCTTAACATTCCCGGGCGCCGGGACATTTGAAAAACTGTTTTTT.

This chain connects TRBV28 to TRBJ1-5, with D perhaps TRBD1 (5 bases). The CDR3 contains 16 residues. Trimming removed 3 bases at V and 2 bases at J, with 14 bases between. CDR1 and CDR2 from the germline V gene are MDHEN and SYDVKM. CDR3 sequence (DNA): TGTGCCAGCAGTTTTTCTAGGCAGGGAGGCAATCAGCCCCAGCATTTT. It yields the protein CASSFSRQGGNQPQHF. Full variable domain (missing parts from reference TRBV28 and TRBJ1-5): DVKVTQSSRYLVKRTGEKVFLECVQDMDHENMFWYRQDPGLGLRLIYFSYDVKMKEKGDIPEGYSVSREKKERFSLILESASTNQTSMYLCASSFSRQGGNQPQHFGDGTRLSIL.

The rearrangement links TRBV6-5 to TRBJ2-1; weak D call: TRBD2 (6 bases). Per germline, CDR1 MNHEY and CDR2 SVGAGI. Between the trimmed V and J ends, which lost 2 bases and 2 bases, there was a span of 13 bases. This CDR3 comprises 16 residues. The CDR3: CASSYQVGGAYNEQFF. The CDR3 coding sequence is TGTGCCAGCAGTTACCAGGTCGGAGGGGCCTACAATGAGCAGTTCTTC.

There are a few counts of this clone. The chain uses TRBV28 and TRBJ2-1; D not certain. The CDR3 sequence is 16 residues long. V lost 4 bases, J lost 6 bases, and 19 bases lay in between. CDR1 and CDR2 (germline): MDHEN, SYDVKM. The CDR3 nucleotides read TGTGCCAGCAGTTCGCCCCTGAGGTGGCAGCGCAATGAGCAGTTCTTC. Its protein product is CASSSPLRWQRNEQFF.

The chain joins TRBV5-1 to TRBJ2-7; D may correspond to TRBD1 or TRBD2 (6 bases each). The CDR3 loop spans 15 amino acids. The germline gives CDR1 SGHRS, CDR2 YFSETQ. Trimming left V 4 bases short and J 1 base short, with 15 bases between. CDR3 bases: TGCGCCAGCAGCCCGGAGGGGGGTTGGTCCTACGAGCAGTACTTC. Protein: CASSPEGGWSYEQYF.

This clone was recorded only once. The rearrangement uses TRBV13 and TRBJ2-7; no clear D. This CDR3 is built from 12 residues. The germline gives CDR1 PRHDT, CDR2 FYEKMQ (reference sequence). V was pared by 1 base and J by 7 bases, with 8 bases between. The CDR3 is CASSLDHREQYF. CDR3 DNA: TGTGCCAGCAGCTTAGATCATCGAGAGCAGTACTTC.

This sequence joins TRBV19 and TRBJ1-4, with 9 bases fitting TRBD1. The CDR3 sequence is 14 residues long. Germline assignment: CDR1 LNHDA and CDR2 SQIVND (reference sequence). V gave up 7 bases and J gave up 4 bases; unmatched junction bases: 4. The CDR3 DNA follows: TGTGCCAGTAACCCGGGACAGGGTAATGAAAAACTGTTTTTT. It encodes CASNPGQGNEKLFF.

CDR3 residues: CASSPEAGWADTQYF. In DNA form, the CDR3 reads TGTGCCAGCAGCCCCGAAGCAGGGTGGGCAGATACGCAGTATTTT. V gene TRBV11-2 combines with J gene TRBJ2-3; D possibly corresponds to TRBD1 (5 bases). The germline gives CDR1 SGHAT, CDR2 FQNNGV. The CDR3 extends over 15 amino acids. Trimming pared 5 bases from V and 4 bases from J, leaving 16 bases between.

This sequence joins TRBV27 and TRBJ2-2; D uncertain. Germline V gene lookup returns CDR1 MNHEY and CDR2 SMNVEV (reference sequence). Trimming stripped 3 bases from V and 7 bases from J, with 6 bases between. The CDR3 is 12 amino acids. CDR3 sequence (DNA): TGTGCCAGCAGTTTCCCCTTCGGGGAGCTGTTTTTT. It encodes CASSFPFGELFF.

This chain connects TRBV15 to TRBJ2-3; 10 positions match TRBD2. In germline, CDR1 is LNHNV, CDR2 YYDKDF (reference sequence). The CDR3 contains 16 residues. Trimming cost V 0 bases and J 1 base; bases outside gene matches: 1. Written as DNA, the CDR3 is TGTGCCACCAGCAGAGAAGGGACTAGCGGCACAGATACGCAGTATTTT. Amino acids: CATSREGTSGTDTQYF.

V is TRBV7-6 and J is TRBJ1-1; D may be TRBD1 (6 bases). The V and J ends lost 0 bases and 2 bases respectively, with 7 bases between them. Germline loops: CDR1 SGHVS, CDR2 FNYEAQ. CDR3 length: 14 residues. CDR3 DNA sequence: TGTGCCAGCAGCTTAGCGGGGGCTAACACTGAAGCTTTCTTT. Translating it yields CASSLAGANTEAFF.

The CDR3 sequence is CAFTSGSTDTQYF. CDR3 DNA sequence: TGTGCCTTTACTAGCGGGAGCACAGATACGCAGTATTTT. The V and J genes are TRBV30 and TRBJ2-3; 9 positions match TRBD2. CDR1 and CDR2 from the germline V gene are GTSNPN and SVGIG (reference sequence). The CDR3 loop spans 13 amino acids. The V and J ends lost 7 bases and 0 bases, in that order; junction bases with no gene match: 2.

This rearrangement joins TRBV19 to TRBJ2-7, with 12 bases matching TRBD1. The CDR3 contains 15 residues. J lost 3 bases, V lost 4 bases, and 4 bases had no gene match. Germline V gene sequence: CDR1 LNHDA, CDR2 SQIVND (reference sequence). For the CDR3, the DNA is TGTGCCAGTAGTACGGGACAGGGGGCCCACTACGAGCAGTACTTC. It yields the protein CASSTGQGAHYEQYF.

Comment on this clone: Other nucleotide sequences from this sample produce the same CDR3. The chain carries TRBV14 and TRBJ2-7; 9 bases line up with TRBD1. The germline gives CDR1 SGHDN, CDR2 FVKESK. Trimming took 4 bases from V and 2 from J; bases not matched to a gene: 3. This CDR3 contains 14 residues. The CDR3 protein is CASSPGQGAYEQYF. Here the CDR3 DNA reads TGTGCCAGCAGCCCGGGACAGGGAGCCTACGAGCAGTACTTC.